Sequencing of this T cell receptor (beta chain) was carried out in a study of response to subunit inactivated influenza vaccine. This clonotype was counted a few times. TCRdb reanalysed the RT-PCR reads using MiXCR and keeps one entry per CDR3 protein. This repertoire shows some 550,000 distinct CDR3 sequences, roughly a quarter found once; its top ten account for under 3.5%. Trimming left V 7 bases short and J 7 bases short, with 19 bases between. Germline-derived CDR1 and CDR2 are MNHNS and SASEGT. CDR3 length equals 14 residues. This same sample was also part of a study on T cells expressing NK-cell markers. That study reports: UMIs accompanied the 5'RACE template switching by which TCR beta cDNA was made. Sorted T-cell subsets CD3+CD56+NKG2C+, CD3+CD56+NKG2C- and CD3+CD56-NKG2C+ were TCR beta-sequenced. With respect to HCMV, most of the eight sequenced donors were seropositive, and one was seronegative. Dominant NKG2C+ clonotypes accounted for roughly 1.0-7.0% of CD8+ T cells in a handful of donors. Several donors showed these clonotypes also leading the CD3+CD56-NKG2C+ fraction.

The TCR sequence derives from a man in his fifties who received an inactivated influenza vaccine. Sample: CD4+ T cells sorted from PBMCs, taken less than 13 days after vaccination. The gene calls are TRBV6-1 and TRBJ2-5, with D perhaps matching TRBD1 or TRBD2 (6 bases each). In nucleotides, the CDR3 is TGTGCCAGCACCCCAAGTGGGGGGCTAGGGACCCAGTACTTC. It is translated as CASTPSGGLGTQYF.